This T cell receptor beta chain came from a study of cytomegalovirus exposure and HLA in healthy donors. Study-level information: As released early, the data held roughly 85 million unique TCRs from HLA-typed donors. Whole-study findings and limits: Cytomegalovirus status was reportedly diagnosed by the classifier with high sensitivity and specificity.

A multiplex PCR was run with 60 Vbeta primers and 13 Jbeta primers. Assay: immunoSEQ multiplex PCR; the TCRdb copy retains only in-frame clones and omits some. The table records 90,000 to 120,000 clones, 77% of them present only once. On this clone: Its antigen remains unidentified.

The sample comprised PBMCs. This receptor was obtained from a male donor in good health and CMV-seronegative.

In DNA, the CDR3 is TGTGCCAGTAGTATAGATCTATGGGCTGGTAGCAATCAGCCCCAGCATTTT. This gives the protein CASSIDLWAGSNQPQHF. The chain joins TRBV19 to TRBJ1-5; D remains unclear. CDR3 length equals 17 residues. The V and J ends lost 0 bases and 0 bases respectively, with 12 bases between them. Looked up from germline, CDR1 is LNHDA and CDR2 is SQIVND (reference sequence).